This T cell receptor beta chain was retrieved from a study of blood T cell repertoires in COVID-19. Study-wide context: Acute and convalescent COVID-19 samples came from the United States, Italy and Spain. In each case, the material was cDNA or gDNA derived from T cells, B-cell-depleted T cells, or PBMCs.

Study processing details: Nucleated cell counts were estimated from reference gene primer amplification. Generated by immunoSEQ multiplex PCR, the TCRdb table keeps only in-frame clones and is missing some. Clone size and V and J calls were adopted from that table, with D and trimming inferred from the DNA. The sample includes roughly 410,000 clones, about nine tenths of them seen just once. There are 15 residues in the CDR3. The ends were cut back, 2 bases at V and 4 bases at J, with 14 bases in the middle. The germline V gene has CDR1 KGHSH and CDR2 LQKENI. Seattle enrolled patients during active infection and tracked them longitudinally.

The chain joins TRBV18 to TRBJ1-1, with D tentatively TRBD1 (6 bases). This sequence originates from a middle-aged woman with COVID-19, enrolled during active disease. Sample: peripheral blood. The CDR3 region is CASSPGTFRLTEAFF. CDR3 DNA sequence: TGTGCCAGCTCACCAGGGACATTCCGTCTCACTGAAGCTTTCTTT.